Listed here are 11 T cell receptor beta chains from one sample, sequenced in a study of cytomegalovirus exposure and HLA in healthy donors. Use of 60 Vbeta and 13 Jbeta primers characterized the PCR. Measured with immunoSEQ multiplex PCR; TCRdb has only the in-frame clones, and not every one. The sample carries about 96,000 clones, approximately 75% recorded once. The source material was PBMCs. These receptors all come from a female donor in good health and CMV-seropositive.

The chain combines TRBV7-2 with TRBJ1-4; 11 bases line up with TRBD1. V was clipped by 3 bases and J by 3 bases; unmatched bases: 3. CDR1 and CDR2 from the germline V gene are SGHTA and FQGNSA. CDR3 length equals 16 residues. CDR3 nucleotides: TGTGCCAGCAGCTTGGGACAGGGGGAAGCTAATGAAAAACTGTTTTTT. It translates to CASSLGQGEANEKLFF.

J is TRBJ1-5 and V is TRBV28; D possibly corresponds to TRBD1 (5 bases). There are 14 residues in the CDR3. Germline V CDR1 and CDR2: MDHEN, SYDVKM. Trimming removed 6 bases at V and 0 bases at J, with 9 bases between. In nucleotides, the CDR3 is TGTGCCAGCAGCCCCGGGGGTAGCAATCAGCCCCAGCATTTT. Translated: CASSPGGSNQPQHF.

CDR3 sequence: CASSSSGSGRNEQFF. The CDR3 DNA is TGTGCCAGCAGCTCCTCAGGGTCAGGTCGGAATGAGCAGTTCTTC. The chain has TRBV5-6 and TRBJ2-1, with D possibly matching TRBD1 (5 bases). Germline CDR1 SGHDT, CDR2 YYEEEE. This CDR3 comprises 15 residues. V was pared by 3 bases and J by 7 bases, with 17 bases between.

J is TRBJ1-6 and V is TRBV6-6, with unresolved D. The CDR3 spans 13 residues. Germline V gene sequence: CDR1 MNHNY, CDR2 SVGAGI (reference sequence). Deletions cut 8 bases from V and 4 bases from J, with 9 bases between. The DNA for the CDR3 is TGTGCCAGCGGATCCAGGTATAATTCACCCCTCCACTTT. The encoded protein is CASGSRYNSPLHF.

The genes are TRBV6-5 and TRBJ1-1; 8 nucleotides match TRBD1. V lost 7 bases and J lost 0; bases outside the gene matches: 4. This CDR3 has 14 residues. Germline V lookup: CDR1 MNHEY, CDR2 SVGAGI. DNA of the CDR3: TGTGCCAGCAAGGACAGGGCCATGAACACTGAAGCTTTCTTT. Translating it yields CASKDRAMNTEAFF.

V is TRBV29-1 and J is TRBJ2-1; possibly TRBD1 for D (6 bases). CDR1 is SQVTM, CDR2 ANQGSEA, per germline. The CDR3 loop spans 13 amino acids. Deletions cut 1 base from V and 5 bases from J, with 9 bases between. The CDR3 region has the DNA TGCAGCGTTGAAGGGACAGTGGACAATGAGCAGTTCTTC. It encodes CSVEGTVDNEQFF.

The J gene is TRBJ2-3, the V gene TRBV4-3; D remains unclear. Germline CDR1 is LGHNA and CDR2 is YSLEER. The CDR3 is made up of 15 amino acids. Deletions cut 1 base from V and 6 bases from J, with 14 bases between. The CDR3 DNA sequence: TGCGCCAGCAGCCAAGTAGGCCTAGTTTCTGATACGCAGTATTTT. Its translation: CASSQVGLVSDTQYF.

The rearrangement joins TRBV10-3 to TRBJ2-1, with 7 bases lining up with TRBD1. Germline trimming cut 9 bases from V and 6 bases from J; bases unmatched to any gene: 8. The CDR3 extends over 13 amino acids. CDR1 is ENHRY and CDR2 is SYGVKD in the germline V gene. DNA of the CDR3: TGTGCCATGGCGACAGGGAATGGCAATGAGCAGTTCTTC. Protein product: CAMATGNGNEQFF.

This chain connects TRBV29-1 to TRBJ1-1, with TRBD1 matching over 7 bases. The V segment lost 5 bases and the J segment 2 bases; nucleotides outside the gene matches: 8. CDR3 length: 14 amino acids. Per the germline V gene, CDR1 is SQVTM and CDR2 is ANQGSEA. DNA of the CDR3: TGCAGCGTTATACCCGGGACAGAAAACACTGAAGCTTTCTTT. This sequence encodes CSVIPGTENTEAFF.

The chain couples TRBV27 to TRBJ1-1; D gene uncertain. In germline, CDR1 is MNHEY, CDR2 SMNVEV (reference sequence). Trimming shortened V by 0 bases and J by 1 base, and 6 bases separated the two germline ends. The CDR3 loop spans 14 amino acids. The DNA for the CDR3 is TGTGCCAGCAGTTTATCGAGACAGAACACTGAAGCTTTCTTT. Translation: CASSLSRQNTEAFF.

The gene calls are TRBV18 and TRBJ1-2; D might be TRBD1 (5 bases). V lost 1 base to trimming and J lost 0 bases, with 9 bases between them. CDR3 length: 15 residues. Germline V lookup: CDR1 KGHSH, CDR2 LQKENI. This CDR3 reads CASSPLDSSNYGYTF. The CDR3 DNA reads TGTGCCAGCTCACCACTTGACAGCTCTAACTATGGCTACACCTTC.